The clone carrying this TCR beta chain appeared many times. The sample originates from a study of T cells in Graves' hyperthyroidism and ophthalmopathy. Amplification targeted TCR beta CDR3 regions from RNA transcripts. During a first-round RT-PCR of the TCR CDR3, the HTBI primer set was used. Each CDR3 protein is one row after TCRdb ran MiXCR on the multiplex PCR reads. This table has around 300,000 distinct CDR3 sequences, 15% appearing once. Sample collection date corresponds to first hyperthyroidism diagnosis, prior to any ophthalmopathy symptoms. Deletions cut 7 bases from V and 8 bases from J, with 19 bases between. Per the germline V gene, CDR1 is SGHRS and CDR2 is YFSETQ. This CDR3 has 14 amino acids.

This sequence originates from a woman in her fifties or sixties with Graves' hyperthyroidism that later progressed to Graves' ophthalmopathy. Material: blood. The chain recombines TRBV5-1 with TRBJ2-1, with D perhaps TRBD1 (6 bases). The CDR3 nucleotides are TGCGCCAGCTCGGTGGGGGCCGCTGGGGATGAGCAGTTCTTC. Translating it yields CASSVGAAGDEQFF.